The 12 T cell receptor beta chains below come from one sample, sequenced in a study of graft-versus-host responses after intestinal transplantation. The assay was immunoSEQ multiplex PCR, and TCRdb's table has in-frame clones only and misses some. The table has 100,000 or so clones, about 90% seen once. These receptors have no identified antigens. The sequenced sample was unstimulated CD4+ T cells sorted from spleen or lymph node cells, obtained before intestinal transplant. These receptors were obtained from a human donor who received an intestinal transplant.

CDR3 sequence: CASGRPTDTQYF. The CDR3 nucleotides read TGTGCCAGCGGGAGGCCCACAGATACGCAGTATTTT. The chain has TRBV6-5 and TRBJ2-3; D might be TRBD2 (6 bases). Deletions cut 8 bases from V and 2 bases from J, with 8 bases between. Germline assignment: CDR1 MNHEY and CDR2 SVGAGI. The CDR3 extends over 12 amino acids.

The chain joins TRBV5-1 to TRBJ2-3, with 10 bases matching TRBD2. Germline loops: CDR1 SGHRS, CDR2 YFSETQ. CDR3 length: 16 residues. The ends lost 2 bases at V and 0 bases at J; junction bases unmatched: 3. In nucleotides, the CDR3 is TGCGCCAGCAGCTTTGGACTAGCGGACAGCACAGATACGCAGTATTTT. Its translation is CASSFGLADSTDTQYF.

The chain combines TRBV10-3 with TRBJ2-1, with TRBD2 identical over 8 bases. Trimming cost V 0 bases and J 4 bases; bases outside gene matches: 8. Germline V CDR1 and CDR2: ENHRY, SYGVKD. This CDR3 is 17 amino acids long. CDR3 region: CAISESNSGKKYNEQFF. The CDR3 DNA follows: TGTGCCATCAGTGAGTCGAATAGCGGGAAGAAGTACAATGAGCAGTTCTTC.

This chain connects TRBV5-1 to TRBJ1-6; 8 bases line up with TRBD1. This CDR3 has 16 amino acids. V dropped 4 bases and J dropped 7; count of bases not matched to a gene: 10. Germline loops: CDR1 SGHRS, CDR2 YFSETQ. The CDR3 region is CASSPTTGGKNSPLHF. The CDR3 DNA reads as TGCGCCAGCAGCCCAACAACAGGGGGTAAGAATTCACCCCTCCACTTT.

The V gene is TRBV29-1, the J gene TRBJ1-5; 12 bases are shared with TRBD1. The CDR3 has 14 residues. Germline CDR1 is SQVTM and CDR2 is ANQGSEA. V lost 6 bases and J lost 5; bases outside the gene matches: 5. CDR3 sequence (DNA): TGCAGCGTCAGGGACAGGGGGCGCGATCAGCCCCAGCATTTT. It codes for CSVRDRGRDQPQHF.

CDR3 nucleotide sequence: TGCGCCAGCAGCGGACAGGGGACTACTTTTGGGACCCAGTACTTC. Translating gives CASSGQGTTFGTQYF. The chain uses TRBV10-2 and TRBJ2-5, with 9 bases matching TRBD1. V shed 6 bases, J shed 7 bases, and the junction held 12 bases outside the gene matches. The CDR3 loop spans 15 amino acids. Germline V gene lookup returns CDR1 WSHSY and CDR2 SAAADI.

This clone occurred once. The chain combines TRBV6-1 with TRBJ2-7, with D perhaps TRBD1 (6 bases). Germline V gene data show CDR1 as MNHNS and CDR2 as SASEGT. The V end was cut by 6 bases, the J end by 0 bases, with 15 bases between. This CDR3 has 15 amino acids. CDR3 in DNA: TGTGCCAGCAGCGAACAGGGTACTTTCTCCTACGAGCAGTACTTC. Encoded protein: CASSEQGTFSYEQYF.

This sequence joins TRBV7-9 and TRBJ2-4; 7 positions match TRBD2. The germline gives CDR1 SEHNR, CDR2 FQNEAQ (reference sequence). The CDR3 extends over 15 amino acids. V shed 0 bases and J 8 bases; nucleotides not matched to a gene: 7. The CDR3 DNA is TGTGCCAGCAGCTTAGCGCGGCGGGAGTTGGACATTCAGTACTTC. The encoded protein is CASSLARRELDIQYF.

The chain couples TRBV7-2 to TRBJ2-1; D gene uncertain. The CDR3 loop spans 16 amino acids. Trimming stripped 1 base from V and 5 bases from J, with 15 bases between. Germline V CDR1 and CDR2: SGHTA, FQGNSA. The CDR3 spells CASSLGSRLPDNEQFF. DNA of the CDR3: TGTGCCAGCAGCTTAGGGTCCCGGTTACCTGACAATGAGCAGTTCTTC. The full variable domain, in which reference TRBV7-2 and TRBJ2-1 provide the parts outside the CDR3, is GAGVSQSPSNKVTEKGKDVELRCDPISGHTALYWYRQSLGQGLEFLIYFQGNSAPDKSGLPSDRFSAERTGGSVSTLTIQRTQQEDSAVYLCASSLGSRLPDNEQFFGPGTRLTVL.

The rearrangement links TRBV7-9 to TRBJ2-7; perhaps TRBD2 as D (5 bases). CDR3 length: 14 residues. V was shortened by 2 bases and J by 9 bases, with 17 bases between the two germline ends. The germline CDR1 and CDR2 sequences are SEHNR and FQNEAQ (reference sequence). The CDR3 DNA follows: TGTGCCAGCAGCTTAAGTTCGGGGTCTGAAGTGCAGTACTTC. Protein: CASSLSSGSEVQYF.

This chain joins TRBV20-1 and TRBJ1-2; 8 bases agree with TRBD1. The CDR3 has 11 residues. With V trimmed by 6 bases and J by 3 bases, 0 bases remained unmatched. Per the germline V gene, CDR1 is DFQATT and CDR2 is SNEGSKA (reference sequence). CDR3: CSARGHYGYTF. As DNA, the CDR3 is TGCAGTGCCAGGGGGCACTATGGCTACACCTTC.

J is TRBJ2-7 and V is TRBV29-1; the D gene is possibly TRBD1 (6 bases). Per the germline V gene, CDR1 is SQVTM and CDR2 is ANQGSEA. The CDR3 covers 15 residues. V was shortened by 2 bases and J by 3 bases, with 17 bases between the two germline ends. The DNA for the CDR3 is TGCAGCGTTGAACCCTTAGTACAGGGCGACTACGAGCAGTACTTC. It is translated as CSVEPLVQGDYEQYF.